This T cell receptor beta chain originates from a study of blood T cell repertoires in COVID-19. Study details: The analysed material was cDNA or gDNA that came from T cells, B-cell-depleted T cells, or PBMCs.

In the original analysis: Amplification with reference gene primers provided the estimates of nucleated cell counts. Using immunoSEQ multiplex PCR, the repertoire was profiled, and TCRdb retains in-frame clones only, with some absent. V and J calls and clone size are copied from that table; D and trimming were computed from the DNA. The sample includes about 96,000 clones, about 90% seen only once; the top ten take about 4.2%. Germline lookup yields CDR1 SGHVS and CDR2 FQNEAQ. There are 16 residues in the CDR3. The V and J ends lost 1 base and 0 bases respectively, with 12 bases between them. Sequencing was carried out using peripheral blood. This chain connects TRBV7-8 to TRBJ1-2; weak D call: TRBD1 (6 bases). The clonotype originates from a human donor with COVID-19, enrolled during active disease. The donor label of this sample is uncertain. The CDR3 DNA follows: TGTGCCAGCAGCTTAGTGGGGGGGCGGACTAACTATGGCTACACCTTC. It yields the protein CASSLVGGRTNYGYTF.